Listed below are T cell receptor beta chains from one sample, sequenced in a study of regulatory T cells in long-lasting Graves disease. Using its own MiXCR run on the multiplex PCR reads, TCRdb lists one record per CDR3 protein. Of about 430,000 distinct CDR3 sequences in the sample, over 14% were seen once. This same sample was also part of a study on T cells in Graves' hyperthyroidism and ophthalmopathy.

The sequencing here drew on peripheral blood mononuclear cells (PBMCs), taken at new diagnosis, from a patient treated with antithyroid drugs. The receptors come from a woman aged 40 to 55 with Graves disease. The CDR3 runs from the conserved cysteine through the conserved F or W. A D gene is named only where the DNA matches it firmly. A clone size is listed for some rows: how often the clone was seen (once, few, many), or a class if it is expanded.

d_gene	v_gene	j_gene	abundance	CDR3aa	CDR3nt
NA	TRBV27	TRBJ1-1	NA	CASSPRARLNTEAFF	TGTGCCAGCAGTCCCCGAGCTCGGCTGAACACTGAAGCTTTCTTT
NA	TRBV30	TRBJ2-1	many	CAWSPSTTGRYEQFF	TGTGCCTGGAGTCCATCTACAACCGGACGGTATGAGCAGTTCTTC
TRBD1	TRBV19	TRBJ2-7	few	CASSTPGTGSYEQYF	TGTGCCAGTAGTACACCCGGGACAGGCTCCTACGAGCAGTACTTC
TRBD1	TRBV30	TRBJ1-5	many	CAWSVQGDQPQHF	TGTGCCTGGAGTGTACAGGGGGATCAGCCCCAGCATTTT
NA	TRBV20-1	TRBJ2-1	NA	CSARDRDRTYNEQFF	TGCAGTGCTAGGGACCGAGACCGGACCTACAATGAGCAGTTCTTC
TRBD1	TRBV6-5	TRBJ1-2	NA	CASSYGTGQGYGYTF	TGTGCCAGCAGTTACGGGACAGGACAGGGGTATGGCTACACCTTC
TRBD1	TRBV11-3	TRBJ2-7	many	CASSLEMGQGWPEQYF	TGTGCCAGCAGCTTAGAGATGGGACAGGGATGGCCCGAGCAGTACTTC
NA	TRBV5-1	TRBJ2-1	many	CASSLTGDSYNEQFF	TGCGCCAGCAGCTTAACGGGAGACTCCTACAATGAGCAGTTCTTC
NA	TRBV20-1	TRBJ2-3	many	CSARSPSGGSYTQYF	TGCAGTGCTAGAAGCCCCAGCGGCGGGTCGTATACGCAGTATTTT
NA	TRBV12-3/TRBV12-4	TRBJ2-7	many	CASSFKKSSYEQYF	TGTGCCAGCAGTTTCAAGAAAAGCTCCTACGAGCAGTACTTC
NA	TRBV24-1	TRBJ2-7	NA	CATSGAGSYEQYF	TGTGCCACCAGTGGTGCAGGGTCCTACGAGCAGTACTTC
TRBD1	TRBV19	TRBJ1-2	NA	CANSPQGLVHYGYTF	TGTGCCAATAGCCCACAGGGGTTAGTCCACTATGGCTACACCTTC
NA	TRBV3-1	TRBJ2-4	many	CASSRSSSIQYF	TGTGCCAGCAGCCGATCAAGCAGCATTCAGTACTTC
TRBD1	TRBV7-8	TRBJ2-2	many	CASSFGQGNTGELFF	TGTGCCAGCAGCTTCGGACAGGGCAACACCGGGGAGCTGTTTTTT
NA	TRBV12-3/TRBV12-4	TRBJ1-6	many	CASSLDGGAGSPLHF	TGTGCCAGCAGTTTAGATGGGGGGGCAGGCTCACCCCTCCACTTT
NA	TRBV3-1	TRBJ1-2	many	CASSQWGSSGDYGYTF	TGTGCCAGCAGCCAATGGGGCAGTTCAGGAGACTATGGCTACACCTTC
NA	TRBV20-1	TRBJ2-7	few	CSASVGRVYEQYF	TGCAGTGCTAGTGTGGGTCGAGTCTACGAGCAGTACTTC
NA	TRBV6-1	TRBJ2-4	many	CASSQPGWTDIQYF	TGTGCCAGCAGTCAGCCTGGATGGACCGACATTCAGTACTTC
NA	TRBV12-3/TRBV12-4	TRBJ2-1	many	CASSFDSEQFF	TGTGCCAGCAGTTTTGATTCTGAGCAGTTCTTC
TRBD2	TRBV12-3/TRBV12-4	TRBJ2-5	many	CASSLGTSQRETQYF	TGTGCCAGCAGTTTAGGGACTAGCCAGAGGGAGACCCAGTACTTC
NA	TRBV12-3/TRBV12-4	TRBJ1-2	many	CASSPTTGGDYGYTF	TGTGCCAGCAGTCCGACGACTGGTGGAGACTATGGCTACACCTTC
TRBD1	TRBV28	TRBJ1-4	many	CATKDRNNEKLFF	TGTGCCACCAAGGACAGGAACAATGAAAAACTGTTTTTT
NA	TRBV19	TRBJ1-6	many	CASNTDSAIALPLHF	TGTGCCAGTAACACGGACAGCGCCATCGCGTTACCCCTCCACTTT
TRBD2	TRBV5-6	TRBJ2-7	few	CASSLAVAGGREQYF	TGTGCCAGCAGCTTGGCCGTAGCGGGAGGTCGGGAGCAGTACTTC
NA	TRBV11-2	TRBJ2-7	few	CASTPGTDSYYEQYF	TGTGCCAGCACCCCAGGGACTGATTCATACTACGAGCAGTACTTC
TRBD2	TRBV12-3/TRBV12-4	TRBJ2-2	many	CASRRAGTTTGELFF	TGTGCCAGCAGAAGGGCCGGGACTACTACCGGGGAGCTGTTTTTT
TRBD1	TRBV5-5	TRBJ2-3	NA	CASSRDRGKADTQYF	TGTGCCAGCAGCCGGGACAGGGGGAAGGCAGATACGCAGTATTTT
TRBD1	TRBV14	TRBJ1-1	many	CASSHLGQGRGTEAFF	TGTGCCAGCAGCCACCTTGGACAGGGAAGAGGGACTGAAGCTTTCTTT
TRBD2	TRBV11-3	TRBJ2-3	NA	CASSPRGGWTDTQYF	TGTGCCAGCAGCCCCCGGGGAGGGTGGACAGATACGCAGTATTTT
NA	TRBV5-1	TRBJ2-3	many	CASNLARPGHADTQYF	TGCGCCAGCAACTTGGCCAGACCAGGGCATGCAGATACGCAGTATTTT
TRBD2	TRBV9	TRBJ2-1	few	CASSVATGLEDYEQFF	TGTGCCAGCAGCGTAGCTACGGGACTAGAAGATTATGAGCAGTTCTTC